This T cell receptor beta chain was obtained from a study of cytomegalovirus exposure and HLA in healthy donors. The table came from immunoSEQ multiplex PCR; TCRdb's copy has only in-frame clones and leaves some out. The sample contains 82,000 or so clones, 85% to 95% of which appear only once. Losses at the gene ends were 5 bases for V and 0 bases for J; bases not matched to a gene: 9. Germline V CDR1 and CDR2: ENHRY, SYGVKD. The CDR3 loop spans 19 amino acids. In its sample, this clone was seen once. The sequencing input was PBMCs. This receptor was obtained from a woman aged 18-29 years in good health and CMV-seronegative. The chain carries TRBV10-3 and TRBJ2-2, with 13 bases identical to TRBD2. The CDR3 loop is CAISQEPGLAGPNTGELFF. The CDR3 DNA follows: TGTGCCATCAGTCAAGAACCGGGACTAGCGGGGCCGAACACCGGGGAGCTGTTTTTT.